This T cell receptor (beta chain) emerged from a study of shared clonotypes between healthy human individuals. Study context: The donor group consisted of a couple of women and a few men, aged 18 to 49.

Germline CDR1 reads SGHNT; CDR2 reads YYREEE (reference sequence). V lost 1 base and J lost 8; bases outside the gene matches: 16. The CDR3 runs to 17 residues. Study observations and caveats: Generation probability values for non-shared clonotypes were lower than those for clonotypes shared by all four donors.

CD8 cells classed as naive were CD45RO-negative and positively selected for CCR7, excluding terminally differentiated effector memory CD45RA+ cells. On this clone itself: What it binds is not known.

Clones were read by immunoSEQ multiplex PCR, and TCRdb kept only the in-frame ones, dropping some. The data show 750,000 to 1,000,000 clones, 80% to 95% seen once. The receptor's source is a man aged 25 to 45 in good health. V and J are TRBV5-4 and TRBJ1-1; 8 bases map to TRBD1. The sample was naive CD8+ T cells sorted from blood. CDR3 in amino acids: CASSLIPWGQGAWEAFF. The CDR3 nucleotides are TGTGCCAGCAGCTTGATCCCCTGGGGGCAGGGGGCATGGGAAGCTTTCTTT.